Listed here are 32 T cell receptor beta chains from one sample, sequenced in a study of identifying expanded T cells in peripheral blood. Repertoires were generated with immunoSEQ multiplex PCR, while TCRdb's copy carries only in-frame clones and drops some. The table has nearly 60,000 clones, approximately 89% seen once. The sample comprised blood. These TCRs come from a person between 18 and 75 years old in good health.

The chain combines TRBV10-1 with TRBJ2-5; D call uncertain. CDR1 is WNHNN and CDR2 is SYGVQD in the germline V gene (reference sequence). V was trimmed by 8 bases and J by 5 bases, leaving 18 bases between them. There are 14 residues in the CDR3. CDR3 region: CASPPRLSKETQYF. The CDR3 DNA reads TGCGCCAGCCCCCCCCGGCTGTCTAAGGAGACCCAGTACTTC.

The genes are TRBV5-1 and TRBJ2-7, with D possibly matching TRBD2 (6 bases). Germline V lookup: CDR1 SGHRS, CDR2 YFSETQ. With 2 bases removed from V and 0 bases from J, the gap between germline ends came to 18 bases. The CDR3 is made up of 17 amino acids. The chain's CDR3 is CASSFSPSGTGSYEQYF. The DNA for the CDR3 is TGCGCCAGCAGCTTTTCGCCGTCCGGGACTGGCTCCTACGAGCAGTACTTC.

The rearrangement joins TRBV7-2 to TRBJ1-2; D gene uncertain. The CDR3 runs to 14 residues. V was shortened by 1 base and J by 2 bases, with 8 bases between the two germline ends. Germline CDR1 SGHTA, CDR2 FQGNSA. This CDR3 reads CASSLEIRNYGYTF. The DNA for the CDR3 is TGTGCCAGCAGCTTAGAGATTCGCAACTATGGCTACACCTTC. Variable domain in full (rest from reference TRBV7-2 and TRBJ1-2): GAGVSQSPSNKVTEKGKDVELRCDPISGHTALYWYRQSLGQGLEFLIYFQGNSAPDKSGLPSDRFSAERTGGSVSTLTIQRTQQEDSAVYLCASSLEIRNYGYTFGSGTRLTVV.

This clone was seen just once. The gene calls are TRBV5-6 and TRBJ2-2, with 7 nucleotides matching TRBD1. V shed 4 bases and J 5 bases; nucleotides not matched to a gene: 8. The CDR3 is 15 amino acids. Per the germline V gene, CDR1 is SGHDT and CDR2 is YYEEEE. The CDR3 protein is CASSVTGVMTGELFF. The DNA of the CDR3 is TGTGCCAGCAGCGTTACAGGGGTCATGACCGGGGAGCTGTTTTTT.

The V call is TRBV11-1, the J call TRBJ2-7; D is possibly TRBD2 (6 bases). V was pared by 2 bases and J by 4 bases, with 18 bases between. Germline V gene sequence: CDR1 SGHAT, CDR2 FQDESV (reference sequence). The CDR3 has 16 residues. The CDR3 loop reads CASSLKSAGKGYEQYF. The CDR3 DNA follows: TGTGCCAGCAGCTTAAAATCAGCGGGTAAGGGATACGAGCAGTACTTC.

This clone was picked up one time. The chain has TRBV19 and TRBJ1-3; D is unclear. The CDR3 sequence is 15 residues long. Germline-derived CDR1 and CDR2 are LNHDA and SQIVND (reference sequence). The V gene lost 6 bases and the J gene lost 0 bases, with 12 bases spanning the gap. CDR3: CASRGGLYSGNTIYF. CDR3 nucleotide sequence: TGTGCCAGTAGGGGCGGACTGTACTCTGGAAACACCATATATTTT.

The gene calls are TRBV27 and TRBJ2-2, with D unclear. Trimming took 0 bases from V and 0 from J, leaving 2 bases between them. Germline CDR1 MNHEY, CDR2 SMNVEV (reference sequence). This CDR3 contains 14 residues. The CDR3 spells CASSLSSNTGELFF. Here the CDR3 DNA reads TGTGCCAGCAGTTTATCGTCGAACACCGGGGAGCTGTTTTTT.

This rearrangement joins TRBV18 to TRBJ1-1; D is undetermined. The CDR3 contains 13 residues. Germline CDR1 and CDR2: KGHSH and LQKENI. V lost 3 bases and J 1 base, leaving 6 bases between the germline ends. The CDR3 loop reads CASSPWGNTEAFF. The CDR3 region has the DNA TGTGCCAGCTCACCGTGGGGGAACACTGAAGCTTTCTTT.

This chain joins TRBV28 and TRBJ2-7; D might be TRBD2 (5 bases). Trimming pared 7 bases from V and 6 bases from J, leaving 13 bases between. Germline CDR1 MDHEN, CDR2 SYDVKM. CDR3 length equals 12 residues. The CDR3 loop is CASKTDSREQYF. The CDR3 DNA sequence: TGTGCCAGCAAAACGGACTCTCGCGAGCAGTACTTC.

V usage is TRBV5-4 and J usage is TRBJ2-3; D is uncertain. Germline V lookup: CDR1 SGHNT, CDR2 YYREEE (reference sequence). The V end lost 0 bases, the J end lost 0 bases, and 11 bases lay between the germline ends. The CDR3 has 16 amino acids. CDR3 region: CASSLASQTSTDTQYF. CDR3 nucleotides: TGTGCCAGCAGCTTGGCCTCACAGACTAGCACAGATACGCAGTATTTT.

This chain links TRBV19 with TRBJ2-3; 7 bases align to TRBD1. This CDR3 is built from 12 residues. V was pared by 10 bases and J by 5 bases, with 6 bases of the junction left unmatched. Germline CDR1 LNHDA, CDR2 SQIVND (reference sequence). CDR3 coding DNA: TGTGCCACGAGGGACAGCCTAGATACGCAGTATTTT. Protein product: CATRDSLDTQYF.

The chain employs TRBV5-1 and TRBJ2-2; 8 bases fit TRBD1. V lost 3 bases to trimming and J lost 4 bases; unmatched junction nucleotides: 2. The CDR3 runs to 14 residues. The germline gives CDR1 SGHRS, CDR2 YFSETQ. CDR3 region: CASSWGQVTGELFF. CDR3 in DNA: TGCGCCAGCAGCTGGGGACAGGTCACCGGGGAGCTGTTTTTT.

This chain joins TRBV28 and TRBJ1-4, with D perhaps TRBD1 (5 bases). In germline, CDR1 is MDHEN, CDR2 SYDVKM. The CDR3 is made up of 14 amino acids. The V end was cut by 6 bases, the J end by 9 bases, with 17 bases between. The CDR3 is CASSSDSAGQKLFF. The DNA of the CDR3 is TGTGCCAGCAGCTCAGATAGCGCAGGGCAAAAACTGTTTTTT.

In DNA form, the CDR3 reads TGTGCCAGCAGCTCCTATTCGGACAGTTACAATGAGCAGTTCTTC. Translated, it gives CASSSYSDSYNEQFF. This chain uses TRBV7-2 with TRBJ2-1; the D gene is possibly TRBD1 (6 bases). The germline CDR1 and CDR2 sequences are SGHTA and FQGNSA. Trimming removed 4 bases from V and 4 bases from J, with 14 bases in between. The CDR3 has 15 amino acids.

V gene TRBV5-1 combines with J gene TRBJ1-1; no clear D. CDR1 and CDR2 (germline): SGHRS, YFSETQ. The CDR3 runs 13 residues. V was clipped by 0 bases and J by 1 base, with 4 bases between them. CDR3 protein: CASSLGENTEAFF. DNA of the CDR3: TGCGCCAGCAGCTTGGGAGAGAACACTGAAGCTTTCTTT.

The V gene is TRBV28, the J gene TRBJ1-5; 9 nucleotides line up with TRBD1. V was clipped by 4 bases and J by 1 base; unmatched bases: 5. Germline V gene lookup returns CDR1 MDHEN and CDR2 SYDVKM. The CDR3 extends over 16 amino acids. CDR3 loop: CASSWYRGLSNQPQHF. The CDR3 DNA reads as TGTGCCAGCAGTTGGTACAGGGGGCTCAGCAATCAGCCCCAGCATTTT. Supplemented by reference TRBV28 and TRBJ1-5, the full variable domain reads DVKVTQSSRYLVKRTGEKVFLECVQDMDHENMFWYRQDPGLGLRLIYFSYDVKMKEKGDIPEGYSVSREKKERFSLILESASTNQTSMYLCASSWYRGLSNQPQHFGDGTRLSIL.

The chain carries TRBV6-5 and TRBJ1-1; the D is unclear. The CDR3 extends over 12 amino acids. V was cut by 10 bases and J by 1 base, with 10 bases left in between. Germline lookup yields CDR1 MNHEY and CDR2 SVGAGI. The CDR3 DNA reads as TGTGCCACCGTGGCAAAGAACACTGAAGCTTTCTTT. It codes for CATVAKNTEAFF.

V is TRBV2 and J is TRBJ2-1; the match to TRBD1 covers 8 bases. This CDR3 is built from 12 residues. The germline gives CDR1 SNHLY, CDR2 FYNNEI. With V trimmed by 11 bases and J by 12 bases, 12 bases remained unmatched. CDR3 nucleotides: TGTGCCGGCCGGGGTCAGGGGGCGTGGCAGTTCTTC. Amino acids: CAGRGQGAWQFF.

The chain carries TRBV2 and TRBJ1-4; D might be TRBD1 (6 bases). Trimming cost V 5 bases and J 7 bases, with 17 bases left between them. CDR3 length: 15 amino acids. CDR1 and CDR2 from the germline V gene are SNHLY and FYNNEI. This chain's CDR3 is CASSPPHRDIEKLFF. The CDR3 bases are TGTGCCAGCAGTCCTCCTCACCGGGACATTGAAAAACTGTTTTTT.

This clone was counted between two and nine times. The chain joins TRBV5-1 to TRBJ2-3; D perhaps matches TRBD1 (5 bases). Germline V gives CDR1 SGHRS, CDR2 YFSETQ. The V end lost 0 bases, the J end lost 0 bases, and 5 bases lay between the germline ends. The CDR3 is made up of 14 amino acids. The CDR3 protein is CASSLGQSTDTQYF. The CDR3 region has the DNA TGCGCCAGCAGCTTGGGACAGAGCACAGATACGCAGTATTTT. Supplemented by reference TRBV5-1 and TRBJ2-3, the full variable domain reads KAGVTQTPRYLIKTRGQQVTLSCSPISGHRSVSWYQQTPGQGLQFLFEYFSETQRNKGNFPGRFSGRQFSNSRSEMNVSTLELGDSALYLCASSLGQSTDTQYFGPGTRLTVL.

The rearrangement joins TRBV28 to TRBJ2-7, with D maybe TRBD1 (5 bases). Germline V gene sequence: CDR1 MDHEN, CDR2 SYDVKM. The ends were cut back, 7 bases at V and 1 base at J, with 14 bases in the middle. There are 14 residues in the CDR3. The CDR3 nucleotides are TGTGCCAGCACCCGCGTGGGGCCTTCCTACGAGCAGTACTTC. Protein product: CASTRVGPSYEQYF.

The gene calls are TRBV2 and TRBJ1-2, with 7 nucleotides matching TRBD1. The J segment lost 4 bases and the V segment lost 7 bases, leaving 6 bases of the junction unmatched. CDR1 is SNHLY and CDR2 is FYNNEI in the germline V gene. The CDR3 consists of 13 residues. CDR3 in amino acids: CASIPTGSYGYTF. The CDR3 DNA reads as TGTGCCAGCATCCCGACAGGGAGCTATGGCTACACCTTC.

The chain employs TRBV5-1 and TRBJ2-5; 12 bases match TRBD2. V trimming: 4 bases; J trimming: 5 bases; junction bases outside the gene matches: 3. There are 14 residues in the CDR3. From germline, CDR1 is SGHRS and CDR2 YFSETQ. The CDR3 sequence is CASSRTSGTETQYF. CDR3 nucleotide sequence: TGCGCCAGCAGCCGGACTAGCGGGACTGAGACCCAGTACTTC.

The V gene is TRBV4-1, the J gene TRBJ2-7; D remains ambiguous. Germline V gene sequence: CDR1 MGHRA, CDR2 YSYEKL. The CDR3 has 15 amino acids. V dropped 1 base and J dropped 2 bases, with 12 bases sitting between them. The CDR3 DNA sequence: TGCGCCAGCAGCCAAGGCGTAACAGAGACCTACGAGCAGTACTTC. Translation: CASSQGVTETYEQYF.

This sequence joins TRBV9 and TRBJ2-3; 9 bases map to TRBD2. The V segment lost 0 bases and the J segment 8 bases; nucleotides outside the gene matches: 10. The CDR3 sequence is 16 residues long. Per the germline V gene, CDR1 is SGDLS and CDR2 is YYNGEE. Here the CDR3 reads CASSVAGSGGRGTQYF. CDR3 in DNA: TGTGCCAGCAGCGTAGCGGGTAGCGGGGGCAGGGGTACGCAGTATTTT.

This clone was detected only once. V is TRBV6-5 and J is TRBJ1-1; 8 nucleotides align to TRBD1. The length of the CDR3 is 16 residues. V shed 4 bases, J shed 1 base, and the junction held 8 bases outside the gene matches. CDR1 and CDR2 from the germline V gene are MNHEY and SVGAGI. The CDR3 DNA sequence: TGTGCCAGCAGTTCGAGACAGGGGCGATCGAACACTGAAGCTTTCTTT. This gives the protein CASSSRQGRSNTEAFF.

The rearrangement joins TRBV7-9 to TRBJ2-2, with 7 bases matching TRBD2. The trim removed 0 bases at V and 2 bases at J, leaving 12 bases unmatched. The V gene's germline CDR1 is SEHNR and CDR2 FQNEAQ (reference sequence). The CDR3 extends over 19 amino acids. The CDR3 spells CASSLATTRLAENTGELFF. The DNA of the CDR3 is TGTGCCAGCAGCTTAGCCACTACGAGACTAGCCGAAAACACCGGGGAGCTGTTTTTT. Together with reference TRBV7-9 and TRBJ2-2, the CDR3 gives the full variable domain: DTGVSQNPRHKITKRGQNVTFRCDPISEHNRLYWYRQTLGQGPEFLTYFQNEAQLEKSRLLSDRFSAERPKGSFSTLEIQRTEQGDSAMYLCASSLATTRLAENTGELFFGEGSRLTVL.

J is TRBJ2-7 and V is TRBV10-1, with D possibly matching TRBD2 (5 bases). This CDR3 spans 13 amino acids. Germline lookup yields CDR1 WNHNN and CDR2 SYGVQD (reference sequence). With 6 bases removed from V and 1 base from J, the gap between germline ends came to 10 bases. For the CDR3, the DNA is TGCGCCAGCAGCGGCGGGCCTTCCTACGAGCAGTACTTC. Translating it yields CASSGGPSYEQYF.

This clone was counted once. The rearrangement joins TRBV12-2 to TRBJ2-3; TRBD2, the table's D call, lacks a check against the DNA. TRBV12-2 is annotated as a pseudogene. This CDR3 has 17 amino acids. CDR3 nucleotides: TGTGCAAGTCGCTTAGGGTCTGGCGGGAGGGCCACAGATACGCAGTATTTT. Its translation is CASRLGSGGRATDTQYF.

This clone was seen just once. CDR3 protein: CASGQGSETQYF. Written as DNA, the CDR3 is TGTGCCAGCGGGCAGGGGTCAGAGACCCAGTACTTC. This chain connects TRBV28 to TRBJ2-5; the D gene is possibly TRBD1 (6 bases). V was clipped by 8 bases and J by 4 bases, with 11 bases between them. Per germline, CDR1 MDHEN and CDR2 SYDVKM. The CDR3 has 12 amino acids.

The chain joins TRBV19 to TRBJ1-5; D gene unclear. CDR3 length: 13 residues. CDR1 and CDR2 from the germline V gene are LNHDA and SQIVND (reference sequence). V lost 1 base, J lost 3 bases, and 4 bases lay in between. DNA of the CDR3: TGTGCCAGTAGTATAGGCATCAATCAGCCCCAGCATTTT. Its translation is CASSIGINQPQHF. The full variable domain, with the rest looked up from reference TRBV19 and TRBJ1-5, is DGGITQSPKYLFRKEGQNVTLSCEQNLNHDAMYWYRQDPGQGLRLIYYSQIVNDFQKGDIAEGYSVSREKKESFPLTVTSAQKNPTAFYLCASSIGINQPQHFGDGTRLSIL.

The rearrangement links TRBV30 to TRBJ1-2; 7 nucleotides line up with TRBD1. The V gene's germline CDR1 is GTSNPN and CDR2 SVGIG (reference sequence). This CDR3 region has 12 residues. With 5 bases clipped from V and 4 bases from J, the junction kept 4 bases outside the gene matches. CDR3 region: CAWETGAYGYTF. In DNA form, the CDR3 reads TGTGCCTGGGAAACAGGGGCCTATGGCTACACCTTC.